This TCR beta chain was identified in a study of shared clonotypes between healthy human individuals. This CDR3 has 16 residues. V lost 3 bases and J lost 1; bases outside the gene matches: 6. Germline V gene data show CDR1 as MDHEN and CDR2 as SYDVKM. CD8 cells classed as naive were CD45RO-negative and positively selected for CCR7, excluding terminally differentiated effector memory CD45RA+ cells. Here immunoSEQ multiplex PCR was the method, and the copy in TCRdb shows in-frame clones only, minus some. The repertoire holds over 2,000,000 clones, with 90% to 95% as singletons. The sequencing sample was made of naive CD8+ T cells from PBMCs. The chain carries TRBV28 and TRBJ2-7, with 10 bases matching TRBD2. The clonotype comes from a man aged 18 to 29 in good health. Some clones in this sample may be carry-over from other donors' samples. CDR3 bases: TGTGCCAGCAGTTTCCCTAGCGGGAGTGGGTCCTACGAGCAGTACTTC. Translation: CASSFPSGSGSYEQYF.